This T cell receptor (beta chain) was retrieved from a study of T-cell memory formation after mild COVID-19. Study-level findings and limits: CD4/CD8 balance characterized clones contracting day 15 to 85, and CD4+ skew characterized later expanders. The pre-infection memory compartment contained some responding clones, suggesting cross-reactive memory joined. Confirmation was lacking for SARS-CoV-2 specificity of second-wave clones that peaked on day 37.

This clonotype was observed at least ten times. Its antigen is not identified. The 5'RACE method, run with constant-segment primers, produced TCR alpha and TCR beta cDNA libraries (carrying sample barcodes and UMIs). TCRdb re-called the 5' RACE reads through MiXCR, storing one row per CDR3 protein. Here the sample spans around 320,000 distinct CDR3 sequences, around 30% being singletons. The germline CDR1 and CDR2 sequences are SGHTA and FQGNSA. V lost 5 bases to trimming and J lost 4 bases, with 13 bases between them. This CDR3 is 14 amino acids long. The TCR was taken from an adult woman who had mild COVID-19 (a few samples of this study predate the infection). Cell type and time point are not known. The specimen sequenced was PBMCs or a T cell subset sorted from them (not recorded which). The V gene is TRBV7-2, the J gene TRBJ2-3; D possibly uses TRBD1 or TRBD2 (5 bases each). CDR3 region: CASSLGAGPDTQYF. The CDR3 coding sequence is TGTGCCAGCAGCCTGGGAGCAGGGCCAGATACGCAGTATTTT. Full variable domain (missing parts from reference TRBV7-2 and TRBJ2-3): GAGVSQSPSNKVTEKGKDVELRCDPISGHTALYWYRQSLGQGLEFLIYFQGNSAPDKSGLPSDRFSAERTGGSVSTLTIQRTQQEDSAVYLCASSLGAGPDTQYFGPGTRLTVL.